This passage covers 19 T cell receptor beta chains from one sample sequenced in a study of PD-1 and CTLA-4 blockade in melanoma. Assay: immunoSEQ multiplex PCR; the TCRdb copy retains only in-frame clones and omits some. The sample consists of about 32,000 clones, about 88% of them appearing once. The sample consisted of CD8+ T cells from peripheral blood, taken from a patient given anti-PD-1 treatment. The origin of the receptors is a human donor with melanoma.

This chain uses TRBV7-8 with TRBJ1-4; a weak D match, TRBD1 (5 bases). Germline CDR1 reads SGHVS; CDR2 reads FQNEAQ. V was pared by 1 base and J by 4 bases, with 10 bases between. This CDR3 has 15 residues. The CDR3 loop is CASSLGPGVNEKLFF. The CDR3 DNA reads as TGTGCCAGCAGCTTAGGTCCGGGGGTTAATGAAAAACTGTTTTTT.

This clone has a handful of counts. The chain has TRBV28 and TRBJ1-1, with a weak D call TRBD1 (6 bases). Germline CDR1 reads MDHEN; CDR2 reads SYDVKM. This CDR3 comprises 14 residues. With 5 bases removed from V and 4 bases from J, the gap between germline ends came to 14 bases. CDR3 loop: CASSPPGAGTEAFF. For the CDR3, the DNA is TGTGCCAGCAGTCCCCCAGGGGCCGGCACTGAAGCTTTCTTT. The full variable domain, completed using reference TRBV28 and TRBJ1-1, is DVKVTQSSRYLVKRTGEKVFLECVQDMDHENMFWYRQDPGLGLRLIYFSYDVKMKEKGDIPEGYSVSREKKERFSLILESASTNQTSMYLCASSPPGAGTEAFFGQGTRLTVV.

The V and J genes are TRBV6-1 and TRBJ1-1; D possibly corresponds to TRBD1 (6 bases). The V gene's germline CDR1 is MNHNS and CDR2 SASEGT. CDR3 length: 18 residues. V lost 1 base and J lost 0, with 18 bases in between. The CDR3 nucleotides are TGTGCCAGCAGTGAAGAGGAAGGGGCAGGGGTATTGAACACTGAAGCTTTCTTT. Its protein product is CASSEEEGAGVLNTEAFF.

The J gene is TRBJ1-1, the V gene TRBV29-1; D remains unclear. V lost 3 bases, J lost 1 base, and 3 bases lay in between. The CDR3 consists of 11 residues. Germline V gene sequence: CDR1 SQVTM, CDR2 ANQGSEA. DNA of the CDR3: TGCAGCGTTGAGAAGAACACTGAAGCTTTCTTT. It encodes CSVEKNTEAFF.

The chain links TRBV30 to TRBJ2-7; possible D gene TRBD2, 5 bases. CDR3 length: 12 amino acids. V was shortened by 3 bases and J by 4 bases, with 10 bases between the two germline ends. CDR1 is GTSNPN and CDR2 is SVGIG in the germline V gene (reference sequence). In DNA, the CDR3 is TGTGCCTGGAGCGAGGGCGGATACGAGCAGTACTTC. This translates into CAWSEGGYEQYF.

The chain combines TRBV28 with TRBJ2-1; 7 positions agree with TRBD2. Unmatched junction bases numbered 6, after V lost 3 bases and J lost 7 bases. Germline CDR1 reads MDHEN; CDR2 reads SYDVKM. This CDR3 region has 14 residues. CDR3 region: CASSLVGTKNEQFF. The CDR3 bases are TGTGCCAGCAGTTTGGTCGGGACTAAAAATGAGCAGTTCTTC.

The chain couples TRBV28 to TRBJ1-4; D is ambiguous. Trimming pared 6 bases from V and 0 bases from J, leaving 8 bases between. The CDR3 consists of 14 residues. CDR1 is MDHEN, CDR2 SYDVKM, per germline. CDR3 coding DNA: TGTGCCAGCAGGTATGATACAACTAATGAAAAACTGTTTTTT. It codes for CASRYDTTNEKLFF.

The chain recombines TRBV4-3 with TRBJ1-2, with a possible D match to TRBD1 (5 bases). There are 14 residues in the CDR3. CDR1 is LGHNA, CDR2 YSLEER, per germline. Trimming removed 3 bases from V and 4 bases from J, with 12 bases in between. CDR3 DNA sequence: TGCGCCAGCAGCCATGGGGCGGACCCCTATGGCTACACCTTC. Protein product: CASSHGADPYGYTF.

The chain has TRBV5-1 and TRBJ1-1; D uncertain. The V gene's germline CDR1 is SGHRS and CDR2 YFSETQ. Trimming stripped 0 bases from V and 1 base from J, with 13 bases between. CDR3 length equals 16 residues. The DNA of the CDR3 is TGCGCCAGCAGCTTGGACTTAAACCTCCAGAACACTGAAGCTTTCTTT. This codes for CASSLDLNLQNTEAFF.

This chain connects TRBV20-1 to TRBJ1-1; tentatively, D is TRBD1 (5 bases). Germline CDR1 reads DFQATT; CDR2 reads SNEGSKA (reference sequence). The CDR3 covers 11 residues. V was pared by 3 bases and J by 4 bases, with 6 bases between. CDR3 protein: CSARDTTEAFF. CDR3 DNA: TGCAGTGCTAGGGACACCACTGAAGCTTTCTTT.

The V gene is TRBV6-5, the J gene TRBJ2-5, with 7 nucleotides matching TRBD2. This CDR3 spans 13 amino acids. The germline gives CDR1 MNHEY, CDR2 SVGAGI. V trimming: 7 bases; J trimming: 3 bases; junction bases outside the gene matches: 5. As DNA, the CDR3 is TGTGCCAGCAAGAGAGGGAGGGAAGAGACCCAGTACTTC. It encodes CASKRGREETQYF.

This chain joins TRBV19 and TRBJ1-1, with D tentatively TRBD1 (5 bases). The V and J ends lost 5 bases and 2 bases respectively, with 12 bases between them. The CDR3 sequence is 14 residues long. Germline CDR1 LNHDA, CDR2 SQIVND (reference sequence). CDR3 DNA: TGTGCCAGTAGTCAGGGCAGAGGAAACACTGAAGCTTTCTTT. This gives the protein CASSQGRGNTEAFF.

V and J are TRBV6-2 or TRBV6-3 and TRBJ2-1; D not resolved. CDR1 is MNHEY and CDR2 is SVGEGT in the germline V gene. The CDR3 covers 15 residues. V lost 2 bases and J 4 bases, leaving 12 bases between the germline ends. CDR3 residues: CASSYVADPYNEQFF. In DNA, the CDR3 is TGTGCCAGCAGTTACGTGGCGGATCCATACAATGAGCAGTTCTTC.

V usage is TRBV27 and J usage is TRBJ1-1; D is possibly TRBD1 (6 bases). Germline CDR1 reads MNHEY; CDR2 reads SMNVEV (reference sequence). Trimming stripped 6 bases from V and 2 bases from J, with 10 bases between. The CDR3 is 13 residues long. DNA for the CDR3: TGTGCCAGCAGGGACAGTATCAACACTGAAGCTTTCTTT. Translated: CASRDSINTEAFF.

This chain links TRBV4-1 with TRBJ1-5; the D is unclear. V was cut by 0 bases and J by 8 bases, with 14 bases left in between. Germline CDR1 is MGHRA and CDR2 is YSYEKL. This CDR3 has 15 residues. The CDR3 DNA reads as TGCGCCAGCAGCCAAGAGCCCTCCCCCGCGGAGCCCCAGCATTTT. Its protein is CASSQEPSPAEPQHF.

The chain links TRBV5-1 to TRBJ2-3, with D possibly matching TRBD2 (5 bases). The V gene lost 9 bases and the J gene lost 6 bases, with 23 bases spanning the gap. Germline V gene sequence: CDR1 SGHRS, CDR2 YFSETQ. The CDR3 is 15 amino acids. The CDR3 is CATSDFHGSGDTQYF. In DNA, the CDR3 is TGCGCCACTTCGGACTTTCATGGGAGCGGTGATACGCAGTATTTT.

Relative to its sample, this clone is medium-sized. The gene calls are TRBV3-1 (or the pseudogene TRBV3-2) and TRBJ1-1; no reliable D call. Trimming left V 4 bases short and J 4 bases short, with 7 bases between. CDR1 LGHDT and CDR2 YNNKEL come from the germline V gene (reference sequence). There are 12 residues in the CDR3. CDR3 in DNA: TGTGCCAGCAGCCTGAGTGGCACTGAAGCTTTCTTT. As protein: CASSLSGTEAFF.

This rearrangement joins TRBV10-3 to TRBJ1-2; TRBD1 agrees at 10 bases. The CDR3 runs to 14 residues. Per germline, CDR1 ENHRY and CDR2 SYGVKD. Trimming removed 4 bases from V and 6 bases from J; junction bases left unmatched: 5. In DNA, the CDR3 is TGTGCCATCAGTGCGGGACAGGGGCTGGATGGCTACACCTTC. Protein sequence: CAISAGQGLDGYTF.

The DNA of the CDR3 is TGTGCCAGCAGCTTGCGGGGGGGAAACAATGAGCAGTTCTTC. Residues: CASSLRGGNNEQFF. V and J are TRBV5-4 and TRBJ2-1; TRBD2 agrees at 8 bases. Germline V gives CDR1 SGHNT, CDR2 YYREEE (reference sequence). This CDR3 has 14 amino acids. Trimming removed 1 base from V and 5 bases from J; junction bases left unmatched: 2. Complete variable domain (other parts from reference TRBV5-4 and TRBJ2-1): ETGVTQSPTHLIKTRGQQVTLRCSSQSGHNTVSWYQQALGQGPQFIFQYYREEENGRGNFPPRFSGLQFPNYSSELNVNALELDDSALYLCASSLRGGNNEQFFGPGTRLTVL.